The rows below give T cell receptor beta chains drawn from one sample of a study of identical twins. One entry per CDR3 protein results from TCRdb running MiXCR on the 5' RACE reads. The repertoire holds approximately 240,000 distinct CDR3 sequences, with over 11% as singletons. Input material: memory (CD45RO+) T cells sorted from blood. Every receptor here comes from a woman aged 18-29 years in good health. CDR3s include the opening cysteine and the closing phenylalanine or tryptophan. A row's size may be missing; if present it is once, few, many or a size class.

clone_size v_call cdr3_aa
NA TRBV20-1 CSASPGNIQYF
few TRBV27 CASSLQGLAGASEQFF
NA TRBV25-1 CASSGRIPGLGGRELFF
NA TRBV3-1 CASSQAYEQFF
NA TRBV3-1 CASSPIRTGNFYGYTF
few TRBV4-2 CASSQEVVSGNTIYF
NA TRBV4-1 CASSQGWGGNYGYTF
once TRBV29-1 CSVAAGTGVNEQYF
NA TRBV18 CASSLGTASSGNTIYF
NA TRBV3-1 CASSPQTGRIETQYF
NA TRBV27 CASASAGTGAGEQYF
NA TRBV25-1 CASVRETEAFF
NA TRBV25-1 CASSARTGVAQFF
NA TRBV18 CASSPQGLGTEAFF
few TRBV5-6 CASTLGFTRRDNEQFF
few TRBV7-9 CASSLDQGNEKLFF
few TRBV5-6 CASSIWGSGANVLTF
NA TRBV4-1 CASSQDPRAEQYF
few TRBV7-2 CASVLERNQPQHF
few TRBV4-3 CASSHRFGADEQFF
NA TRBV7-6 CASSLGQGTPYEQYF
NA TRBV5-1 CASSLFGQTLTDTQYF
NA TRBV7-8 CASSLRSGETDTQYF